These T cell receptor beta chains were read from a single sample in a study of CD8+ T cells in alopecia areata. The data were produced by immunoSEQ multiplex PCR, yet TCRdb's version contains in-frame clones alone and is incomplete. The sample carries some 200,000 clones, about three fifths recorded once. This specimen was CD4+ T cells sorted from blood, taken at week 24, from a patient treated with tofacitinib. The receptors originated from a human donor with alopecia areata. The CDR3 runs from the conserved cysteine through the conserved F or W. The D gene is left open where the match is weak. Clone size is stated in some rows and not others, as once, few, many or a class when expanded.

TRBV29-1	NA	few	TRBJ2-3	TGCAGCGTTGAAGATCGTCAGGTTACTAGCACAGATACGCAGTATTTT	CSVEDRQVTSTDTQYF
TRBV27	NA	NA	TRBJ2-6	TGTGCCAGCACCATCTCTGGGGCCAACGTCCTGACTTTC	CASTISGANVLTF
TRBV10-3	TRBD1	NA	TRBJ1-2	TGTGCCATCAGTGGCGGGACAGGGTCCCACTATGGCTACACCTTC	CAISGGTGSHYGYTF
TRBV2	NA	NA	TRBJ1-4	TGTGCCAGCACCGGGACTCCGAATGAAAAACTGTTTTTT	CASTGTPNEKLFF
TRBV25-1	NA	few	TRBJ2-7	TGTGCCAGCAGCAAGGTGGGGGGCGCCTACGAGCAGTACTTC	CASSKVGGAYEQYF
TRBV7-9	TRBD1	NA	TRBJ2-5	TGTGCCAGCAGCCCACGGCCAGGGGGAGAGACCCAGTACTTC	CASSPRPGGETQYF
TRBV2	TRBD1	NA	TRBJ1-1	TGTGCCAGCAGTACAGGGGTCGTCACTGAAGCTTTCTTT	CASSTGVVTEAFF
TRBV2	TRBD2	NA	TRBJ2-7	TGTGCCAGCAGTGAAGATCGGGAGGGGGACGAGCAGTACTTC	CASSEDREGDEQYF
TRBV2	NA	few	TRBJ1-2	TGTGCCAGCAGTGATAGGGGGGACAAGGGCTACACCTTC	CASSDRGDKGYTF
TRBV29-1	TRBD1	once	TRBJ2-5	TGCAGCGTTTACCGGGACAGAGTACAAGAGACCCAGTACTTC	CSVYRDRVQETQYF
TRBV7-9	TRBD2	few	TRBJ2-1	TGTGCCAGCAGTCTCAGGGATCTAGCGGGAGGGTACAATGAGCAGTTCTTC	CASSLRDLAGGYNEQFF